Presented here are 20 T cell receptor beta chains from one specimen sequenced in a study of blood T cell repertoires in COVID-19. Data came from immunoSEQ multiplex PCR; TCRdb stores just in-frame clones and leaves some out. The table shows about 160,000 clones, with approximately 83% occurring only once. Sequences were obtained from peripheral blood. The receptors come from a woman older than 75 with active or convalescent COVID-19.

This rearrangement joins TRBV24-1 to TRBJ2-5; 10 nucleotides align to TRBD1. CDR1 is KGHDR, CDR2 SFDVKD, per germline. J lost 4 bases, V lost 4 bases, and 5 bases had no gene match. This CDR3 has 15 amino acids. CDR3 residues: CATSELTGGGETQYF. CDR3 coding DNA: TGTGCCACCAGTGAACTGACAGGGGGCGGAGAGACCCAGTACTTC.

The V call is TRBV27, the J call TRBJ1-4; 10 bases align to TRBD1. Germline V lookup: CDR1 MNHEY, CDR2 SMNVEV (reference sequence). The V segment lost 7 bases and the J segment 7 bases; nucleotides outside the gene matches: 9. This CDR3 has 15 residues. The CDR3 region has the DNA TGTGCCAGCAAACCGATGGGACAGGGGATTGAAAAACTGTTTTTT. It specifies CASKPMGQGIEKLFF.

The J gene is TRBJ1-2, the V gene TRBV7-2; TRBD1 aligns across 8 bases. The germline CDR1 and CDR2 sequences are SGHTA and FQGNSA. The V segment lost 3 bases and the J segment 3 bases; nucleotides outside the gene matches: 9. This CDR3 comprises 16 residues. The CDR3 loop is CASSLGTKQGDYGYTF. The CDR3 DNA follows: TGTGCCAGCAGCTTGGGGACTAAACAGGGGGACTATGGCTACACCTTC.

V and J are TRBV9 and TRBJ1-6; no clear D. The CDR3 totals 17 residues. Germline V gives CDR1 SGDLS, CDR2 YYNGEE. V was trimmed by 0 bases and J by 5 bases, leaving 15 bases between them. CDR3 residues: CASSVGGDYIDNSPLHF. CDR3 sequence (DNA): TGTGCCAGCAGCGTAGGGGGAGACTATATCGATAATTCACCCCTCCACTTT.

The V call is TRBV7-9, the J call TRBJ1-1; D might be TRBD1 (6 bases). Germline V gives CDR1 SEHNR, CDR2 FQNEAQ (reference sequence). The CDR3 consists of 13 residues. Trimming shortened V by 5 bases and J by 4 bases, and 11 bases separated the two germline ends. CDR3 DNA: TGTGCCAGCAGCGATAGGGGGGGCACTGAAGCTTTCTTT. It codes for CASSDRGGTEAFF.

The chain has TRBV6-2 or TRBV6-3 and TRBJ2-1; TRBD1 matches 7 bases. CDR3 length: 12 residues. V was clipped by 5 bases and J by 14 bases; unmatched bases: 9. Germline V CDR1 and CDR2: MNHEY, SVGEGT. CDR3 nucleotides: TGTGCCAGCAGTCCACAGGGGCGGATGGAGTTCTTC. Translated: CASSPQGRMEFF.

The rearrangement links TRBV5-4 to TRBJ2-1, with 7 bases fitting TRBD1. This CDR3 has 13 amino acids. Trimming removed 6 bases from V and 6 bases from J; junction bases left unmatched: 6. Germline values: CDR1 SGHNT, CDR2 YYREEE (reference sequence). CDR3 in DNA: TGTGCCAGCAACGACAGGGTGAGCAATGAGCAGTTCTTC. Translated, it gives CASNDRVSNEQFF.

V and J are TRBV7-8 and TRBJ1-4; 11 nucleotides agree with TRBD1. This CDR3 region has 17 residues. The trim removed 2 bases at V and 8 bases at J, leaving 10 bases unmatched. Germline-derived CDR1 and CDR2 are SGHVS and FQNEAQ. CDR3 nucleotides: TGTGCCAGCAGCTTAAACCCGGGACAGGGGGTATACGAAAAACTGTTTTTT. Its protein is CASSLNPGQGVYEKLFF.

This clone was recorded once. CDR3 sequence reads: CASSGTGSDNSPLHF. Written as DNA, the CDR3 is TGTGCCAGCAGCGGCACAGGGAGCGACAATTCACCCCTCCACTTT. The chain couples TRBV9 to TRBJ1-6; a weak D match, TRBD1 (6 bases). Germline lookup yields CDR1 SGDLS and CDR2 YYNGEE. V was pared by 3 bases and J by 7 bases, with 14 bases between. CDR3 length: 15 amino acids.

This clone turned up a few times. The chain employs TRBV3-1 (or the pseudogene TRBV3-2) and TRBJ1-4, with 7 bases fitting TRBD1. With V trimmed by 1 base and J by 2 bases, 1 base remained unmatched. The germline CDR1 and CDR2 sequences are LGHDT and YNNKEL (reference sequence). The CDR3 has 15 residues. The CDR3 coding sequence is TGTGCCAGCAGCCAAGCGACAGGGACTAATGAAAAACTGTTTTTT. This gives the protein CASSQATGTNEKLFF.

V gene TRBV27 combines with J gene TRBJ2-7, with 14 bases fitting TRBD2. V trimming: 6 bases; J trimming: 4 bases; junction bases outside the gene matches: 5. The CDR3 contains 15 residues. CDR1 and CDR2 (germline): MNHEY, SMNVEV (reference sequence). CDR3 bases: TGTGCCAGCAGAGGACTAGCGGGGGGTATATACGAGCAGTACTTC. Its translation is CASRGLAGGIYEQYF.

This chain joins TRBV3-1 (or the pseudogene TRBV3-2) and TRBJ1-5; TRBD1 matches 9 bases. The V gene end was trimmed by 1 base and the J gene end by 2 bases; junction bases not matched to a gene: 0. Looked up from germline, CDR1 is LGHDT and CDR2 is YNNKEL (reference sequence). This CDR3 contains 15 residues. The CDR3: CASSQGTGGNQPQHF. The CDR3 nucleotides read TGTGCCAGCAGCCAAGGGACAGGGGGCAATCAGCCCCAGCATTTT.

The gene calls are TRBV7-2 and TRBJ1-5, with 7 bases matching TRBD1. With 4 bases clipped from V and 5 bases from J, the junction kept 2 bases outside the gene matches. Germline CDR1 is SGHTA and CDR2 is FQGNSA. The CDR3 covers 13 residues. CDR3: CASSSDRDQPQHF. Here the CDR3 DNA reads TGTGCCAGCAGCTCAGACAGGGATCAGCCCCAGCATTTT.

The V gene is TRBV6-5, the J gene TRBJ1-2; 10 bases line up with TRBD1. The germline V gene has CDR1 MNHEY and CDR2 SVGAGI. The CDR3 totals 14 residues. The V gene end was trimmed by 6 bases and the J gene end by 4 bases; junction bases not matched to a gene: 5. This CDR3 is CASRETGGVYGYTF. As DNA, the CDR3 is TGTGCCAGCAGGGAGACAGGGGGCGTCTATGGCTACACCTTC.

The V and J genes are TRBV7-3 and TRBJ2-2, with 8 bases that match TRBD2. Germline V lookup: CDR1 SGHTA, CDR2 FQGTGA. V lost 6 bases, J lost 6 bases, and 6 bases stayed unmatched. The CDR3 is 14 residues long. This CDR3 is CASSSVAGSGELFF. The DNA of the CDR3 is TGTGCCAGCAGTTCCGTAGCGGGGTCCGGGGAGCTGTTTTTT.

The rearrangement links TRBV12-5 to TRBJ2-1; 10 bases map to TRBD2. Trimming removed 3 bases from V and 6 bases from J; junction bases left unmatched: 5. Germline V gene data show CDR1 as LGHNT and CDR2 as FRNRAP. This CDR3 has 15 amino acids. The chain's CDR3 is CASGLGAGGPNEQFF. The CDR3 bases are TGTGCTAGTGGTTTAGGAGCGGGGGGGCCCAATGAGCAGTTCTTC.

The genes are TRBV7-2 and TRBJ1-5; D remains unclear. The CDR3 is 15 amino acids. From germline, CDR1 is SGHTA and CDR2 FQGNSA. V was shortened by 0 bases and J by 3 bases, with 9 bases between the two germline ends. For the CDR3, the DNA is TGTGCCAGCAGCTTAGCGGGCCAGGTCAATCAGCCCCAGCATTTT. Amino acids: CASSLAGQVNQPQHF.

This chain connects TRBV21-1 to TRBJ1-2. TRBV21-1 is termed a pseudogene. CDR3 length: 14 amino acids. The CDR3 reads CASSKEPEPYGYTF. CDR3 DNA: TGTGCCAGCAGCAAAGAGCCGGAGCCCTATGGCTACACCTTC.

The V call is TRBV2, the J call TRBJ2-1; 11 nucleotides match TRBD2. CDR1 is SNHLY, CDR2 FYNNEI, per germline. V dropped 5 bases and J dropped 8; count of bases not matched to a gene: 8. The CDR3 covers 15 residues. CDR3 DNA: TGTGCCAGCAGTCAGGGTAGCGGGGGGGCTCATGAGCAGTTCTTC. Its translation is CASSQGSGGAHEQFF.

V and J are TRBV3-1 (or the pseudogene TRBV3-2) and TRBJ2-6, with 9 bases identical to TRBD2. CDR1 LGHDT and CDR2 YNNKEL come from the germline V gene (reference sequence). J lost 3 bases, V lost 0 bases, and 3 bases had no gene match. The CDR3 spans 17 residues. CDR3 nucleotide sequence: TGTGCCAGCAGCCAAGAAGTAGCGGGGGTTGGGGCCAACGTCCTGACTTTC. Its translation is CASSQEVAGVGANVLTF.